This TCR beta chain was found in a study of T cells after yellow fever vaccination. Using its own MiXCR run on the 5' RACE reads, TCRdb lists one record per CDR3 protein. Among hundreds of thousands of distinct CDR3 sequences listed, less than 25% were seen once. The CDR3 has 15 residues. With 5 bases removed from V and 4 bases from J, the gap between germline ends came to 16 bases. CDR1 KGHDR and CDR2 SFDVKD come from the germline V gene. V gene TRBV24-1 combines with J gene TRBJ1-1; D not resolved. The sequencing used PBMCs, collected approximately 22 days after the first yellow fever vaccination. This clonotype originated in a man between 18 and 29 years old who received the YFV17D yellow fever vaccine. The CDR3 region is CATSAGGLGVTEAFF. CDR3 nucleotides: TGTGCCACCAGTGCCGGCGGATTGGGAGTCACTGAAGCTTTCTTT.